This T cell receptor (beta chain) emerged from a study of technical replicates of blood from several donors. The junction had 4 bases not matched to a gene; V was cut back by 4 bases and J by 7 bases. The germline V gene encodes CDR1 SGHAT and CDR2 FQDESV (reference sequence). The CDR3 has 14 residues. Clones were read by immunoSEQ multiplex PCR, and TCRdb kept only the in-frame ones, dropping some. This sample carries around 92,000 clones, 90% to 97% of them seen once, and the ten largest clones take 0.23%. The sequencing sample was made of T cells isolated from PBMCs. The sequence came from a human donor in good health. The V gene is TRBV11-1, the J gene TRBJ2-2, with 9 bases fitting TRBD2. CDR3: CASSSPREGGELFF. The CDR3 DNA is TGTGCCAGCAGCTCACCGCGGGAGGGCGGGGAGCTGTTTTTT. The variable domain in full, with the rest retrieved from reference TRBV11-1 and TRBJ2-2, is EAEVAQSPRYKITEKSQAVAFWCDPISGHATLYWYRQILGQGPELLVQFQDESVVDDSQLPKDRFSAERLKGVDSTLKIQPAELGDSAMYLCASSSPREGGELFFGEGSRLTVL.